The rows below give T cell receptor beta chains drawn from one sample of a study of CD8 T cells in ankylosing spondylitis. TCRdb independently ran MiXCR on the 5' RACE reads; one entry per CDR3 protein. The profile shows 500,000 or so distinct CDR3 sequences, roughly 5.3% of them singletons. Source material: blood, either unsorted or a sorted T cell fraction (not recorded which). These receptors came from a male donor with ankylosing spondylitis. Each CDR3 is given with its conserved first and last residue. A D gene is named only where the DNA matches it firmly. A clone size is listed for some rows: how often the clone was seen (once, few, many), or a class if it is expanded.

TRBV7-9	TRBJ2-1	15	many	NA	TGTGCCAGCAGCCCCGATGTAGGCTCCTACAATGAGCAGTTCTTC	CASSPDVGSYNEQFF
TRBV15	TRBJ1-4	16	many	NA	TGTGCCACCAGCAGAGTGCTGCCTGCAACTAATGAAAAACTGTTTTTT	CATSRVLPATNEKLFF
TRBV28	TRBJ2-3	16	many	TRBD1	TGTGCCAGCAGCTCAACCGGGACAGGGTACACAGATACGCAGTATTTT	CASSSTGTGYTDTQYF
TRBV5-1	TRBJ1-6	16	many	NA	TGCGCCAGCAGCTTGAGGACACCTAGACGGAATTCACCCCTCCACTTT	CASSLRTPRRNSPLHF
TRBV27	TRBJ2-5	17	NA	NA	TGTGCCAGCAGTTTATCGGCAGCTCCAGGAGTCCAAGAGACCCAGTACTTC	CASSLSAAPGVQETQYF
TRBV5-1	TRBJ2-7	15	few	NA	TGCGCCAGCACCACGAGTCCAGTCGACGCCTACGAGCAGTACTTC	CASTTSPVDAYEQYF
TRBV5-1	TRBJ1-1	15	few	NA	TGCGCCAGCAGCTTGGTGAGGGGCGGGGGGACTGAAGCTTTCTTT	CASSLVRGGGTEAFF
TRBV5-1	TRBJ2-2	14	many	NA	TGCGCCAGCAGCGGTCAGCTTAACACCGGGGAGCTGTTTTTT	CASSGQLNTGELFF
TRBV5-5	TRBJ2-2	16	many	TRBD2	TGTGCCAGCAGCCGCCAACTAGCGGGAGTATACGGGGAGCTGTTTTTT	CASSRQLAGVYGELFF
TRBV13	TRBJ1-6	15	many	NA	TGTGCCAGCAGCCAAAGGACACTAAAGAATTCACCCCTCCACTTT	CASSQRTLKNSPLHF
TRBV5-1	TRBJ2-3	15	many	NA	TGCGCCAGCAGCTTGGGGCTTCCCAGCGCAGATACGCAGTATTTT	CASSLGLPSADTQYF
TRBV28	TRBJ1-2	16	many	NA	TGTGCCAGCAGTTCCCCCGGTCGAGGGGGTATTCATGGCTACACCTTC	CASSSPGRGGIHGYTF
TRBV5-1	TRBJ2-7	15	many	TRBD1	TGCGCCAGCAGCTACCAGGGGGAAGGCCACTACGAGCAGTACTTC	CASSYQGEGHYEQYF
TRBV10-3	TRBJ1-6	14	many	TRBD1	TGTGCCATCAGTCCGACAGGGGGGGATTCACCCCTCCACTTT	CAISPTGGDSPLHF
TRBV7-9	TRBJ1-1	14	NA	NA	TGTGCCAGCAGCTTAGCGCGCAAGAACACTGAAGCTTTCTTT	CASSLARKNTEAFF
TRBV7-2	TRBJ2-7	15	few	NA	TGTGCCAGCAGCTCAGGACCGTACCTCTCCTACGAGCAGTACTTC	CASSSGPYLSYEQYF
TRBV12-3/TRBV12-4	TRBJ2-1	14	NA	TRBD1	TGTGCCAGCAAAGCTAGACAGGGTTTCAATGAGCAGTTCTTC	CASKARQGFNEQFF
TRBV12-3/TRBV12-4	TRBJ1-5	15	many	TRBD1	TGTGCCAGCAGCCCCACCTCAGGGGGAGATCAGCCCCAGCATTTT	CASSPTSGGDQPQHF
TRBV7-9	TRBJ1-2	11	many	NA	TGTGCCAGCGGGGATGACTATGGCTACACCTTC	CASGDDYGYTF
TRBV21-1	TRBJ2-2	14	many	NA	TGTGCCAGCAGCCTCTTAGGGGCAACCGGGGAGCTGTTTTTT	CASSLLGATGELFF
TRBV5-4	TRBJ2-5	13	many	NA	TGTGCCAGCAGTAATAGGGGGGGAGAGACCCAGTACTTC	CASSNRGGETQYF
TRBV20-1	TRBJ1-1	13	NA	TRBD1	TGCAGTGCTAGAACAGGCGGATCAGGGGGAGCTTTCTTT	CSARTGGSGGAFF
TRBV5-1	TRBJ2-4	16	many	NA	TGCGCCAGCAGCTTGGATGGGTTCTTAGCCAAAAACATTCAGTACTTC	CASSLDGFLAKNIQYF
TRBV20-1	TRBJ1-5	14	many	NA	TGCAGTGCTAGAGTCCCTTATAGCAATCAGCCCCAGCATTTT	CSARVPYSNQPQHF
TRBV5-6	TRBJ1-4	17	many	NA	TGTGCCAGCAGCTTGGACGTAGGGGGTGCCCAGAATGAAAAACTGTTTTTT	CASSLDVGGAQNEKLFF
TRBV11-2	TRBJ2-3	16	few	NA	TGTGCCAGCAGCTTGGGACGGAGCTGGAGCACAGATACGCAGTATTTT	CASSLGRSWSTDTQYF
TRBV11-1	TRBJ2-2	13	few	NA	TGTGCCAGCAGACAACCCCTTTACGGGGAGCTGTTTTTT	CASRQPLYGELFF
TRBV5-1	TRBJ2-2	15	many	NA	TGCGCCAGCAGCGTGGGACCGTCGAACACCGGGGAGCTGTTTTTT	CASSVGPSNTGELFF
TRBV29-1	TRBJ2-5	11	many	NA	TGCAGCGGGCTAGCGTTGGAGACCCAGTACTTC	CSGLALETQYF
TRBV5-1	TRBJ2-5	15	many	TRBD2	TGCGCCAGCAGCTGGTCCGGGACTACACAAGAGACCCAGTACTTC	CASSWSGTTQETQYF
TRBV20-1	TRBJ2-7	14	many	TRBD1	TGCAGTGCTGGAAATCCAACAGGGGATCACGAGCAGTACTTC	CSAGNPTGDHEQYF
TRBV29-1	TRBJ2-1	9	many	NA	TGCAGCGGAGGACAGGAGCAGTTCTTC	CSGGQEQFF
TRBV6-2/TRBV6-3	TRBJ2-1	15	NA	TRBD1	TGTGCCAGCAGTCCGACAGGGGGCTTGTACAATGAGCAGTTCTTC	CASSPTGGLYNEQFF
TRBV9	TRBJ2-1	15	NA	NA	TGTGCCAGCAGCCCGGCCGGGGATGCCTACAATGAGCAGTTCTTC	CASSPAGDAYNEQFF
TRBV11-2	TRBJ2-5	14	few	NA	TGTGCCAGCAGCTCCGGGACGCAGAAAGAGACCCAGTACTTC	CASSSGTQKETQYF
TRBV5-1	TRBJ2-5	16	NA	TRBD1	TGCGCCAGCAGCTTGGCAACGGGGACAGAGTACGGTGGCCAGTACTTC	CASSLATGTEYGGQYF
TRBV20-1	TRBJ2-2	11	many	NA	TGCAGTGCTAGCCGCCCCGGGGAGCTGTTTTTT	CSASRPGELFF
TRBV20-1	TRBJ2-1	13	many	NA	TGCAGTGCCCGACAGGATTCCTACAATGAGCAGTTCTTC	CSARQDSYNEQFF
TRBV7-2	TRBJ1-1	16	many	NA	TGTGCCAGCAGCCCTATGGTCTTAGCCATGAACACTGAAGCTTTCTTT	CASSPMVLAMNTEAFF
TRBV28	TRBJ2-3	15	many	TRBD2	TGTGCCAGCAGTTTCCCGGGACTAGCTACCGATACGCAGTATTTT	CASSFPGLATDTQYF
TRBV5-1	TRBJ1-1	14	few	NA	TGCGCCAGCAGCTTCGCTCCAGGGAACACTGAAGCTTTCTTT	CASSFAPGNTEAFF
TRBV29-1	TRBJ2-7	13	many	TRBD2	TGCAGCGCTACCCCCGGGGGGGGCTACGAGCAGTACTTC	CSATPGGGYEQYF
TRBV18	TRBJ1-1	13	NA	NA	TGTGCCAGCTCACCACCTTTCTTGACTGAAGCTTTCTTT	CASSPPFLTEAFF
TRBV6-1	TRBJ2-5	15	many	TRBD2	TGTGCCAGCAGCCTAAACGGCCCGGGGGGAGAGACCCAGTACTTC	CASSLNGPGGETQYF
TRBV28	TRBJ1-1	14	NA	NA	TGTGCCAGCAGTTTGGGCGGAGGGATCCCTGAAGCTTTCTTT	CASSLGGGIPEAFF